Following are 19 T cell receptor beta chains from one sample sequenced in a study of T cell changes during pregnancy in multiple sclerosis. Data came from immunoSEQ multiplex PCR; TCRdb stores just in-frame clones and leaves some out. The repertoire includes fewer than 85,000 clones, just over 90% of them detected once, and more than 2.5% sits in the top ten. Sequenced material: peripheral blood, taken in the second trimester of pregnancy. These TCRs come from a female donor with multiple sclerosis, enrolled in a pregnancy study.

This chain links TRBV19 with TRBJ2-7; D is ambiguous. The CDR3 sequence is 13 residues long. Germline CDR1 and CDR2: LNHDA and SQIVND (reference sequence). Trimming removed 9 bases at V and 3 bases at J, with 15 bases between. This CDR3 reads CASRVAKGYEQYF. The CDR3 nucleotides are TGTGCCAGCCGTGTAGCAAAAGGCTACGAGCAGTACTTC.

The CDR3 spells CASSSGTTDTQYF. CDR3 bases: TGTGCCAGCAGTTCCGGGACTACAGATACGCAGTATTTT. The rearrangement links TRBV6-5 to TRBJ2-3, with D perhaps matching TRBD2 (6 bases). This CDR3 region has 13 residues. With 4 bases removed from V and 3 bases from J, the gap between germline ends came to 8 bases. The germline V gene encodes CDR1 MNHEY and CDR2 SVGAGI.

This clone was detected once. The gene calls are TRBV6-5 and TRBJ2-5; D is unresolved. V was trimmed by 4 bases and J by 1 base, leaving 7 bases between them. This CDR3 has 13 amino acids. From germline, CDR1 is MNHEY and CDR2 SVGAGI. The CDR3 nucleotides read TGTGCCAGCAGTTCGGAGCCCCAAGAGACCCAGTACTTC. Translating it yields CASSSEPQETQYF.

This sequence joins TRBV27 and TRBJ2-5; 9 nucleotides match TRBD1. The CDR3 contains 14 residues. Germline V gives CDR1 MNHEY, CDR2 SMNVEV (reference sequence). Trimming cost V 6 bases and J 2 bases; bases outside gene matches: 4. CDR3 residues: CASRGQGKQETQYF. Here the CDR3 DNA reads TGTGCCAGCAGAGGACAGGGGAAACAAGAGACCCAGTACTTC.

The chain has TRBV6-1 and TRBJ1-5, with TRBD1 matching over 7 bases. This CDR3 has 13 residues. Trimming removed 8 bases from V and 3 bases from J; junction bases left unmatched: 4. Germline V gene data show CDR1 as MNHNS and CDR2 as SASEGT. The CDR3 here is CASGGQDNQPQHF. In DNA form, the CDR3 reads TGTGCCAGCGGAGGACAGGACAATCAGCCCCAGCATTTT.

J is TRBJ1-5 and V is TRBV11-1; no definite D call. The CDR3 is made up of 14 amino acids. CDR1 is SGHAT and CDR2 is FQDESV in the germline V gene (reference sequence). The V end lost 0 bases, the J end lost 3 bases, and 6 bases lay between the germline ends. CDR3 DNA sequence: TGTGCCAGCAGCTTAGCAGGAGACAATCAGCCCCAGCATTTT. Translated, it gives CASSLAGDNQPQHF. The full variable domain, rest sourced from reference TRBV11-1 and TRBJ1-5, is EAEVAQSPRYKITEKSQAVAFWCDPISGHATLYWYRQILGQGPELLVQFQDESVVDDSQLPKDRFSAERLKGVDSTLKIQPAELGDSAMYLCASSLAGDNQPQHFGDGTRLSIL.

The chain combines TRBV6-5 with TRBJ1-1, with a tentative D call TRBD1 (5 bases). The CDR3 has 14 residues. Germline V CDR1 and CDR2: MNHEY, SVGAGI. Trimming pared 6 bases from V and 0 bases from J, leaving 11 bases between. The CDR3 reads CASRPGGVNTEAFF. CDR3 nucleotide sequence: TGTGCCAGCAGACCTGGGGGGGTGAACACTGAAGCTTTCTTT.

V is TRBV18 and J is TRBJ2-7, with D perhaps matching TRBD2 (7 bases). Trimming removed 3 bases from V and 2 bases from J, with 14 bases in between. The CDR3 length is 15 residues. CDR1 and CDR2 from the germline V gene are KGHSH and LQKENI. The CDR3 here is CASSPGRGGAYEQYF. The CDR3 nucleotides are TGTGCCAGCTCACCGGGAAGGGGGGGCGCCTACGAGCAGTACTTC.

The chain has TRBV5-4 and TRBJ1-4, with a tentative D call TRBD1 (6 bases). The germline V gene encodes CDR1 SGHNT and CDR2 YYREEE (reference sequence). V lost 2 bases and J lost 8, with 13 bases in between. The CDR3 totals 14 residues. The CDR3 region is CASSLQGLDEKLFF. In nucleotides, the CDR3 is TGTGCCAGCAGCTTACAGGGATTAGACGAAAAACTGTTTTTT.

The chain is built from TRBV10-3 and TRBJ1-4; TRBD1 might be the D (5 bases). The CDR3 contains 16 residues. The germline CDR1 and CDR2 sequences are ENHRY and SYGVKD. V was cut by 2 bases and J by 7 bases, with 17 bases left in between. In DNA, the CDR3 is TGTGCCATCAGTGAGGTGGGGGAGGGGATTGGTGAAAAACTGTTTTTT. Translating it yields CAISEVGEGIGEKLFF.

This chain's CDR3 is CASSLDAYEQYF. The CDR3 nucleotides are TGTGCCAGCAGCTTAGACGCGTACGAGCAGTACTTC. The chain links TRBV7-6 to TRBJ2-7; D unclear. From germline, CDR1 is SGHVS and CDR2 FNYEAQ. The CDR3 spans 12 residues. Trimming removed 1 base at V and 4 bases at J, with 5 bases between.

CDR3 region: CASSLELAGGTDTQYF. The CDR3 DNA reads as TGTGCCAGCAGCTTGGAACTAGCGGGGGGCACAGATACGCAGTATTTT. The rearrangement joins TRBV5-8 to TRBJ2-3; TRBD2 agrees at 11 bases. V shed 0 bases and J 1 base; nucleotides not matched to a gene: 1. The CDR3 is 16 residues long. CDR1 and CDR2 from the germline V gene are SGHTS and YDEGEE.

The chain carries TRBV5-1 and TRBJ2-3; TRBD2 matches at 9 bases. The CDR3 contains 19 residues. Per the germline V gene, CDR1 is SGHRS and CDR2 is YFSETQ. Unmatched junction bases numbered 15, after V lost 2 bases and J lost 2 bases. The CDR3 loop is CASSFTERGASFYTDTQYF. The CDR3 DNA reads TGCGCCAGCAGCTTTACCGAGCGGGGGGCCTCCTTTTACACAGATACGCAGTATTTT. The full variable domain, rest sourced from reference TRBV5-1 and TRBJ2-3, is KAGVTQTPRYLIKTRGQQVTLSCSPISGHRSVSWYQQTPGQGLQFLFEYFSETQRNKGNFPGRFSGRQFSNSRSEMNVSTLELGDSALYLCASSFTERGASFYTDTQYFGPGTRLTVL.

In its sample, this clone was seen a few times. The rearrangement links TRBV19 to TRBJ1-2, with 7 bases fitting TRBD1. This CDR3 has 14 amino acids. Germline CDR1 LNHDA, CDR2 SQIVND (reference sequence). J gave up 3 bases and V 7 bases, and 8 bases lay outside the gene matches. CDR3 coding DNA: TGTGCCAGTACTGGGTCAGGGGGTTACTATGGCTACACCTTC. Its protein product is CASTGSGGYYGYTF.

The chain links TRBV7-9 to TRBJ1-4; 7 bases map to TRBD1. Germline CDR1 reads SEHNR; CDR2 reads FQNEAQ (reference sequence). Losses at the gene ends were 1 base for V and 6 bases for J; bases not matched to a gene: 2. The CDR3 spans 14 residues. CDR3 amino acids: CASSLGQGYEKLFF. In DNA form, the CDR3 reads TGTGCCAGCAGCTTAGGACAGGGATATGAAAAACTGTTTTTT.

The rearrangement links TRBV7-3 to TRBJ2-7; TRBD1 agrees at 9 bases. V shed 5 bases and J 5 bases; nucleotides not matched to a gene: 10. CDR1 SGHTA and CDR2 FQGTGA come from the germline V gene. The CDR3 contains 15 residues. The CDR3 bases are TGTGCCAGCAGCCCGACCGGGACAGGGCTCCACGAGCAGTACTTC. It translates to CASSPTGTGLHEQYF. Drawing the rest from reference TRBV7-3 and TRBJ2-7, the complete variable domain is GAGVSQTPSNKVTEKGKYVELRCDPISGHTALYWYRQSLGQGPEFLIYFQGTGAADDSGLPNDRFFAVRPEGSVSTLKIQRTERGDSAVYLCASSPTGTGLHEQYFGPGTRLTVT.

The rearrangement joins TRBV14 to TRBJ1-2; 7 positions agree with TRBD1. There are 14 residues in the CDR3. The trim removed 1 base at V and 5 bases at J, leaving 4 bases unmatched. The germline gives CDR1 SGHDN, CDR2 FVKESK. CDR3 sequence (DNA): TGTGCCAGCAGCCAAGGACAGGGAAAATATGGCTACACCTTC. Translating it yields CASSQGQGKYGYTF.

The CDR3 reads CASRWTGVGNQPQHF. Written as DNA, the CDR3 is TGTGCCAGCAGGTGGACAGGGGTGGGCAATCAGCCCCAGCATTTT. This chain joins TRBV6-1 and TRBJ1-5; 9 bases fit TRBD1. CDR3 length equals 15 residues. In germline, CDR1 is MNHNS, CDR2 SASEGT. With 6 bases clipped from V and 2 bases from J, the junction kept 5 bases outside the gene matches.

The chain is built from TRBV5-1 and TRBJ1-1, with D perhaps TRBD1 (5 bases). Per germline, CDR1 SGHRS and CDR2 YFSETQ. This CDR3 has 14 residues. V gave up 5 bases and J gave up 1 base, with 12 bases separating them. The CDR3 nucleotides are TGCGCCAGCAGGCGGGACCAGGGGAACACTGAAGCTTTCTTT. Amino acids: CASRRDQGNTEAFF.